Presented here are 29 T cell receptor beta chains from one specimen sequenced in a study of glioma-infiltrating T cells after dendritic cell vaccination. TCRdb's copy holds only in-frame clones and misses some; the assay was immunoSEQ multiplex PCR. The table shows roughly 60,000 clones, with about 86% occurring only once. Time point noted: after dendritic cell vaccination, including at tumor progression/relapse. The material sequenced was blood, taken after dendritic cell vaccination. The receptors shown here come from a human donor with glioblastoma.

With regard to this clone: At one end the junction does not follow the germline gene, possibly because of a read error. This chain connects TRBV9 to TRBJ1-6; D is possibly TRBD1 (5 bases). This CDR3 region has 15 residues. Germline CDR1 is SGDLS and CDR2 is YYNGEE. DNA of the CDR3: TGTGCCAGCACCGTAGATAGCAGGGAAGATTCACCCCTCCACTTT. Translated, it gives CASTVDSREDSPLHF.

The chain has TRBV11-1 and TRBJ2-7; D might be TRBD1 (6 bases). This CDR3 has 14 amino acids. The germline V and J ends were trimmed by 0 bases and 6 bases, with 12 bases remaining between them. CDR1 SGHAT and CDR2 FQDESV come from the germline V gene (reference sequence). The CDR3 loop reads CASSLATMTGEQYF. The CDR3 DNA reads TGTGCCAGCAGCTTAGCAACCATGACAGGCGAGCAGTACTTC.

DNA for the CDR3: TGTGCCAGCACCTCTAGCGCAGGGACAGACAATGAGCAGTTCTTC. Protein sequence: CASTSSAGTDNEQFF. The genes are TRBV7-2 and TRBJ2-1, with D perhaps matching TRBD1 (7 bases). The germline V gene encodes CDR1 SGHTA and CDR2 FQGNSA. The CDR3 is made up of 15 amino acids. Trimming pared 7 bases from V and 5 bases from J, leaving 18 bases between.

The CDR3 DNA sequence: TGTGCCTGGAATTGGGACAGGGGAGAAAAACTGTTTTTT. It yields the protein CAWNWDRGEKLFF. V gene TRBV30 combines with J gene TRBJ1-4; 10 nucleotides agree with TRBD1. The V and J ends lost 4 bases and 8 bases, in that order; junction bases with no gene match: 4. Germline loops: CDR1 GTSNPN, CDR2 SVGIG (reference sequence). This CDR3 contains 13 residues.

The chain employs TRBV7-9 and TRBJ1-5; 7 nucleotides match TRBD1. With V trimmed by 5 bases and J by 2 bases, 6 bases remained unmatched. The CDR3 spans 15 residues. Germline CDR1 SEHNR, CDR2 FQNEAQ (reference sequence). The CDR3 reads CASSKDRVGNQPQHF. Written as DNA, the CDR3 is TGTGCCAGCAGCAAAGACAGGGTAGGCAATCAGCCCCAGCATTTT.

The rearrangement links TRBV6-1 to TRBJ2-1; D may be TRBD1 (6 bases). The CDR3 loop spans 13 amino acids. Germline assignment: CDR1 MNHNS and CDR2 SASEGT. The CDR3 sequence is CASRRRTDNEQFF. CDR3 in DNA: TGTGCGTCTAGACGACGGACAGACAATGAGCAGTTCTTC.

J is TRBJ2-5 and V is TRBV7-4; TRBD2 agrees at 8 bases. Losses at the gene ends were 1 base for V and 5 bases for J; bases not matched to a gene: 12. Germline assignment: CDR1 SGHVT and CDR2 SQSDAQ. This CDR3 contains 17 residues. CDR3 amino acids: CASSLGLLSGGYETQYF. The CDR3 bases are TGTGCCAGCAGCTTAGGTTTGTTATCGGGGGGGTATGAGACCCAGTACTTC.

This clone is a singleton in its sample. V is TRBV5-1 and J is TRBJ2-7; the D gene is possibly TRBD1 (5 bases). Trimming cost V 7 bases and J 5 bases, with 10 bases left between them. The CDR3 is 11 residues long. The germline V gene has CDR1 SGHRS and CDR2 YFSETQ. CDR3 region: CASGRGNEQYF. CDR3 DNA sequence: TGCGCCAGCGGAAGGGGAAACGAGCAGTACTTC.

This clone has just a few counts. V and J are TRBV13 and TRBJ2-1; TRBD2 might be the D (7 bases). CDR1 is PRHDT, CDR2 FYEKMQ, per germline (reference sequence). The CDR3 covers 15 residues. Between the trimmed V and J ends, which lost 7 bases and 7 bases, there was a span of 20 bases. The CDR3 sequence: CASTLGGAGANEQFF. The CDR3 DNA reads TGTGCCAGCACGCTTGGGGGGGCGGGGGCAAATGAGCAGTTCTTC. Filled out from reference TRBV13 and TRBJ2-1, the complete variable domain reads AAGVIQSPRHLIKEKRETATLKCYPIPRHDTVYWYQQGPGQDPQFLISFYEKMQSDKGSIPDRFSAQQFSDYHSELNMSSLELGDSALYFCASTLGGAGANEQFFGPGTRLTVL.

V is TRBV5-1 and J is TRBJ2-5; 7 bases map to TRBD2. Trimming removed 7 bases from V and 5 bases from J; junction bases left unmatched: 8. The germline CDR1 and CDR2 sequences are SGHRS and YFSETQ. The CDR3 contains 13 residues. The chain's CDR3 is CASFDPGGETQYF. DNA of the CDR3: TGCGCCAGCTTCGATCCCGGGGGGGAGACCCAGTACTTC.

The chain links TRBV5-4 to TRBJ2-1; possible D gene TRBD1, 5 bases. Germline-derived CDR1 and CDR2 are SGHNT and YYREEE (reference sequence). Trimming shortened V by 3 bases and J by 7 bases, and 11 bases separated the two germline ends. The length of the CDR3 is 13 residues. The CDR3 bases are TGTGCCAGCAGCTATTTGACAGTGAATGAGCAGTTCTTC. Residues: CASSYLTVNEQFF.

The chain employs TRBV19 and TRBJ2-6, with 10 bases fitting TRBD2. The CDR3 consists of 18 residues. J gave up 0 bases and V 3 bases, and 5 bases lay outside the gene matches. Germline loops: CDR1 LNHDA, CDR2 SQIVND (reference sequence). The CDR3 here is CASSITSGDFSGANVLTF. Written as DNA, the CDR3 is TGTGCCAGTAGTATTACTAGCGGGGACTTCTCTGGGGCCAACGTCCTGACTTTC.

The V and J genes are TRBV4-1 and TRBJ1-2; TRBD1 is a possible D gene (5 bases). The CDR3 runs to 15 residues. Trimming pared 0 bases from V and 1 base from J, leaving 9 bases between. Germline V gives CDR1 MGHRA, CDR2 YSYEKL. DNA for the CDR3: TGCGCCAGCAGCCAAGACCGGGGGAATAACTATGGCTACACCTTC. Translated: CASSQDRGNNYGYTF.

The chain employs TRBV4-2 and TRBJ2-3, with 14 bases matching TRBD2. V was clipped by 1 base and J by 15 bases; unmatched bases: 3. Germline values: CDR1 LGHNA, CDR2 YNFKEQ. The CDR3 runs 13 residues. CDR3 amino acids: CASSQGTSGGLYF. CDR3 coding DNA: TGTGCCAGCAGCCAAGGGACTAGCGGGGGGCTATATTTT.

The rearrangement uses TRBV4-2 and TRBJ1-2, with D perhaps matching TRBD1 (6 bases). The CDR3 extends over 16 amino acids. Deletions cut 4 bases from V and 4 bases from J, with 19 bases between. Germline CDR1 and CDR2: LGHNA and YNFKEQ. CDR3 residues: CASSRTGGLVVYGYTF. Written as DNA, the CDR3 is TGTGCCAGCAGCCGGACCGGGGGGCTGGTAGTCTATGGCTACACCTTC.

The V call is TRBV10-2, the J call TRBJ1-5; TRBD1 aligns across 8 bases. This CDR3 has 13 amino acids. The V segment lost 6 bases and the J segment 4 bases; nucleotides outside the gene matches: 2. Germline V CDR1 and CDR2: WSHSY, SAAADI. CDR3 coding DNA: TGCGCCAGCAGGGGGACAGGTAATCAGCCCCAGCATTTT. Amino acids: CASRGTGNQPQHF.

The V call is TRBV29-1, the J call TRBJ2-7, with 7 positions matching TRBD2. Germline V gene data show CDR1 as SQVTM and CDR2 as ANQGSEA. The CDR3 runs 14 residues. V shed 7 bases, J shed 0 bases, and the junction held 9 bases outside the gene matches. CDR3 amino acids: CSAVFRGGSYEQYF. CDR3 coding DNA: TGCAGCGCCGTCTTCCGCGGGGGCTCCTACGAGCAGTACTTC.

The chain combines TRBV29-1 with TRBJ1-2, with 8 positions matching TRBD1. CDR3 length: 13 amino acids. V trimming: 6 bases; J trimming: 0 bases; junction bases outside the gene matches: 3. The germline CDR1 and CDR2 sequences are SQVTM and ANQGSEA. The CDR3 bases are TGCAGCGTGACGACAGGGGCTAACTATGGCTACACCTTC. This encodes CSVTTGANYGYTF.

This sequence joins TRBV5-1 and TRBJ2-3; a weak D match, TRBD2 (7 bases). V lost 2 bases, J lost 8 bases, and 24 bases lay in between. The CDR3 totals 17 residues. Germline V CDR1 and CDR2: SGHRS, YFSETQ. The CDR3 coding sequence is TGCGCCAGCAGCTTTATGGCAGGCGGGGGCGAACAGGGTACGCAGTATTTT. Amino acid sequence: CASSFMAGGGEQGTQYF.

This clone was detected ten times or more. The V gene is TRBV19, the J gene TRBJ1-2; 9 bases agree with TRBD1. The J segment lost 4 bases and the V segment lost 6 bases, leaving 9 bases of the junction unmatched. This CDR3 comprises 15 residues. Germline V gene data show CDR1 as LNHDA and CDR2 as SQIVND (reference sequence). This chain's CDR3 is CASSEQGARSYGYTF. Here the CDR3 DNA reads TGTGCCAGTAGCGAACAGGGGGCCCGGAGCTATGGCTACACCTTC. Combining the CDR3 with reference TRBV19 and TRBJ1-2 gives the whole variable domain DGGITQSPKYLFRKEGQNVTLSCEQNLNHDAMYWYRQDPGQGLRLIYYSQIVNDFQKGDIAEGYSVSREKKESFPLTVTSAQKNPTAFYLCASSEQGARSYGYTFGSGTRLTVV.

The chain employs TRBV5-5 and TRBJ1-1, with a tentative D call TRBD1 (6 bases). CDR3 length equals 14 residues. Germline V gene data show CDR1 as SGHKS and CDR2 as YYEKEE (reference sequence). Trimming pared 4 bases from V and 1 base from J, leaving 11 bases between. CDR3 loop: CASSLGHTNTEAFF. Here the CDR3 DNA reads TGTGCCAGCAGCCTGGGACATACGAACACTGAAGCTTTCTTT.

Turning to this clone: An end of the junction differs from the germline gene, which may be a read error. V is TRBV7-7 and J is TRBJ2-5, with a weak D call TRBD2 (5 bases). This CDR3 region has 14 residues. Germline V gene sequence: CDR1 SSHAT, CDR2 FNYEAQ (reference sequence). CDR3 bases: TGTGCTAGCAGCAAACCGGGATCACAAGAGACCCAGTACTTC. Its protein product is CASSKPGSQETQYF.

The J gene is TRBJ2-1, the V gene TRBV5-4; 11 positions agree with TRBD2. The CDR3 is 18 residues long. Unmatched junction bases numbered 12, after V lost 0 bases and J lost 7 bases. The V gene's germline CDR1 is SGHNT and CDR2 YYREEE (reference sequence). This CDR3 reads CASSLVSGGLAGGNEQFF. The CDR3 DNA is TGTGCCAGCAGCTTGGTTTCGGGCGGACTAGCGGGCGGGAATGAGCAGTTCTTC. Variable domain in full (rest from reference TRBV5-4 and TRBJ2-1): ETGVTQSPTHLIKTRGQQVTLRCSSQSGHNTVSWYQQALGQGPQFIFQYYREEENGRGNFPPRFSGLQFPNYSSELNVNALELDDSALYLCASSLVSGGLAGGNEQFFGPGTRLTVL.

The rearrangement joins TRBV9 to TRBJ1-1; 7 bases align to TRBD1. The CDR3 contains 13 residues. The germline V gene encodes CDR1 SGDLS and CDR2 YYNGEE. The junction had 2 bases not matched to a gene; V was cut back by 3 bases and J by 3 bases. For the CDR3, the DNA is TGTGCCAGCAGCGGTACAGGGGACACTGAAGCTTTCTTT. It yields the protein CASSGTGDTEAFF.

V usage is TRBV23-1 and J usage is TRBJ1-3; D is perhaps TRBD1 (5 bases). TRBV23-1 is labeled an ORF, and its function is uncertain. There are 16 residues in the CDR3. Trimming removed 3 bases from V and 0 bases from J, with 12 bases in between. The CDR3 DNA follows: TGCGCCAGCAGTCAGACAGTCTTGAACTCTGGAAACACCATATATTTT. As protein: CASSQTVLNSGNTIYF.

In this sample, this clone turned up once. The rearrangement links TRBV5-4 to TRBJ1-1; tentatively, D is TRBD1 (5 bases). Germline V gene data show CDR1 as SGHNT and CDR2 as YYREEE (reference sequence). V gave up 2 bases and J gave up 1 base, with 9 bases separating them. The CDR3 is 14 residues long. This chain's CDR3 is CASSLRGPNTEAFF. CDR3 in DNA: TGTGCCAGCAGCTTAAGGGGTCCGAACACTGAAGCTTTCTTT.

The rearrangement links TRBV6-1 to TRBJ2-5, with D uncertain. CDR1 is MNHNS, CDR2 SASEGT, per germline. V lost 7 bases, J lost 1 base, and 16 bases lay in between. The CDR3 is 15 amino acids. The CDR3 nucleotides are TGTGCCAGCATTCAGCCGCGGCGGATCCAAGAGACCCAGTACTTC. Protein: CASIQPRRIQETQYF.

This clone was seen just once. The rearrangement uses TRBV2 and TRBJ2-7; D gene ambiguous. Germline CDR1 is SNHLY and CDR2 is FYNNEI. The CDR3 is made up of 13 amino acids. The ends were cut back, 3 bases at V and 2 bases at J, with 8 bases in the middle. Written as DNA, the CDR3 is TGTGCCAGCAGTGAGCAGGTTGCCTACGAGCAGTACTTC. This gives the protein CASSEQVAYEQYF.

The genes are TRBV27 and TRBJ1-2; 8 nucleotides agree with TRBD1. This CDR3 is built from 17 residues. J lost 7 bases, V lost 3 bases, and 16 bases had no gene match. Germline-derived CDR1 and CDR2 are MNHEY and SMNVEV (reference sequence). CDR3: CASSFYGQGFSSSGYTF. The CDR3, as DNA: TGTGCCAGCAGTTTCTACGGACAGGGCTTTAGTTCGAGTGGCTACACCTTC.